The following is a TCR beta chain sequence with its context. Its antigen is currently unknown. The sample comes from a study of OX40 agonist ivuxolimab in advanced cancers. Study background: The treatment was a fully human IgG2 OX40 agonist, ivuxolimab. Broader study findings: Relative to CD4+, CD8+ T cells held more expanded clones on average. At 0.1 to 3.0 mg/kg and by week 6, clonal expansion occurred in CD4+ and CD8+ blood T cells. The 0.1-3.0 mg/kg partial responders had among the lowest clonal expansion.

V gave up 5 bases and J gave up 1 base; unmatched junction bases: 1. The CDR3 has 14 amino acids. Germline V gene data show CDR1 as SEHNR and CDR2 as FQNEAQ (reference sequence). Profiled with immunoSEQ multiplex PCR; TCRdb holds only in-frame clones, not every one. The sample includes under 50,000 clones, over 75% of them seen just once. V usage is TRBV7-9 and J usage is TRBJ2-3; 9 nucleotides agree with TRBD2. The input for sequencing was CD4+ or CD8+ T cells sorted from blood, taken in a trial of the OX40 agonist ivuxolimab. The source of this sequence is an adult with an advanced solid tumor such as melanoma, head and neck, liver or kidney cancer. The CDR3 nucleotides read TGTGCCAGCAGCCGGACTAGCGGCACAGATACGCAGTATTTT. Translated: CASSRTSGTDTQYF.